These 3 T cell receptor beta chains share one sample of origin, sequenced in a study of vaccination effects on CD4 cells after COVID-19. Repertoires were generated with immunoSEQ multiplex PCR, while TCRdb's copy carries only in-frame clones and drops some. The repertoire holds approximately 47,000 clones, about 70% seen once, with over 6.5% in the top ten. No antigens are known for them. Following 10 days of culture, CD4+ T cells were isolated. As their vaccination, participants received two doses of either BNT162b2 or mRNA-1273. Sequenced here: CD4+ T cells from PBMCs cultured without peptide, sampled after COVID-19 vaccination. These receptors all stem from a human donor who received a COVID-19 vaccine.

The gene calls are TRBV5-1 and TRBJ1-5; D is possibly TRBD1 (6 bases). Germline V gene lookup returns CDR1 SGHRS and CDR2 YFSETQ. CDR3 length: 15 residues. Trimming pared 2 bases from V and 5 bases from J, leaving 14 bases between. The CDR3: CASSLQGGRDQPQHF. The CDR3 coding sequence is TGCGCCAGCAGCTTACAGGGAGGGCGGGATCAGCCCCAGCATTTT.

The rearrangement uses TRBV2 and TRBJ1-3, with a tentative D call TRBD1 (6 bases). V was pared by 6 bases and J by 4 bases, with 13 bases between. The CDR3 extends over 14 amino acids. Germline values: CDR1 SNHLY, CDR2 FYNNEI. CDR3 sequence (DNA): TGTGCCAGCAGGAACAGGGAGATCGGAAACACCATATATTTT. Protein: CASRNREIGNTIYF.

This clone was seen a handful of times. V gene TRBV3-1 (or the pseudogene TRBV3-2) combines with J gene TRBJ1-1; D unclear. The CDR3 spans 15 residues. Trimming took off 2 bases at V and 2 bases at J, with 12 bases between the two ends. Germline CDR1 reads LGHDT; CDR2 reads YNNKEL (reference sequence). Here the CDR3 reads CASSQSWQENTEAFF. CDR3 nucleotide sequence: TGTGCCAGCAGCCAAAGTTGGCAGGAAAACACTGAAGCTTTCTTT.